Described below is a single T cell receptor beta chain sequence and its context. Antigen: not known. When sampled, the donors appeared nominally healthy, though they likely had unrecorded immune exposures. CDR1 is SGHDT and CDR2 is YYEEEE in the germline V gene. This CDR3 contains 15 residues. Trimming removed 0 bases at V and 0 bases at J, with 7 bases between. This sample is part of a study of cytomegalovirus exposure and HLA in healthy donors. With 60 Vbeta and 13 Jbeta primers, the PCR was carried out. The method was immunoSEQ multiplex PCR; TCRdb's version includes in-frame clones alone and lacks a portion of them. Of around 150,000 clones listed, about 73% are singletons. Study-wide points: According to reports, the classifier identified cytomegalovirus status with high specificity and sensitivity. According to the study, around 150 TCR beta chains were cytomegalovirus-associated.

Source material: PBMCs. The genes are TRBV5-6 and TRBJ1-5, with a tentative D call TRBD1 (5 bases). This clonotype was sampled from a woman aged 40 to 50 in good health and CMV-seronegative. CDR3 sequence: CASSLVTASNQPQHF. The CDR3 DNA sequence: TGTGCCAGCAGCTTGGTGACAGCTAGCAATCAGCCCCAGCATTTT.